These 9 T cell receptor beta chains came from one sample sequenced in a study of T cells after yellow fever vaccination. TCRdb fed the 5' RACE reads into MiXCR, producing one record per CDR3 protein. The sample shows about 580,000 distinct CDR3 sequences, about a sixth of them seen only once. Specimen: PBMCs, collected 4 to 6 days after the first yellow fever vaccination. The receptors originated from a man aged 18 to 30 who received the YFV17D yellow fever vaccine.

The chain uses TRBV5-1 and TRBJ1-1, with 9 bases fitting TRBD1. V lost 0 bases and J lost 1; bases outside the gene matches: 4. This CDR3 has 16 amino acids. CDR1 is SGHRS and CDR2 is YFSETQ in the germline V gene. This CDR3 is CASSLGGDRENTEAFF. In DNA, the CDR3 is TGCGCCAGCAGCTTGGGTGGGGACAGGGAGAACACTGAAGCTTTCTTT.

This clonotype was seen only a few times. The chain uses TRBV10-3 and TRBJ2-1; TRBD1 agrees at 9 bases. The CDR3 extends over 15 amino acids. V was clipped by 3 bases and J by 4 bases; unmatched bases: 4. Looked up from germline, CDR1 is ENHRY and CDR2 is SYGVKD. The CDR3 here is CAISEGGQGYNEQFF. The DNA of the CDR3 is TGTGCCATCAGTGAAGGAGGACAGGGGTACAATGAGCAGTTCTTC.

This clonotype appeared a single time. Just one base apart from a much larger clone, this may be a read error. J is TRBJ1-1 and V is TRBV27; no firm D call. This CDR3 spans 14 amino acids. The germline V gene has CDR1 MNHEY and CDR2 SMNVEV (reference sequence). CDR3 amino acids: CDSSEIGLNTEAFF. DNA of the CDR3: TGTGACAGCAGTGAGATAGGATTGAACACTGAAGCTTTCTTT.

This clonotype was counted only a few times. V is TRBV7-3 and J is TRBJ1-5, with a weak D call TRBD1 (5 bases). V lost 5 bases and J lost 7, with 15 bases in between. Germline CDR1 SGHTA, CDR2 FQGTGA. This CDR3 is 14 amino acids long. The DNA for the CDR3 is TGTGCCAGCAGCCACGGGGGAGCATTGCAGCCCCAGCATTTT. Amino acids: CASSHGGALQPQHF.

The V call is TRBV15, the J call TRBJ1-2, with D possibly matching TRBD1 (6 bases). V lost 1 base to trimming and J lost 8 bases, with 23 bases between them. Germline V gene sequence: CDR1 LNHNV, CDR2 YYDKDF (reference sequence). The CDR3 has 17 residues. The CDR3 here is CATSRVRPGALVHGYTF. CDR3 DNA: TGTGCCACCAGCAGAGTCCGGCCGGGGGCGCTCGTCCACGGCTACACCTTC.

The rearrangement uses TRBV5-4 and TRBJ1-3, with D unclear. CDR1 and CDR2 (germline): SGHNT, YYREEE (reference sequence). CDR3 length: 15 amino acids. Trimming left V 7 bases short and J 0 bases short, with 14 bases between. The CDR3: CASGVQQNSGNTIYF. The CDR3 DNA reads as TGTGCCAGCGGGGTACAGCAAAACTCTGGAAACACCATATATTTT.

This clonotype was seen only a few times. This chain connects TRBV10-3 to TRBJ2-5, with D possibly matching TRBD1 (5 bases). Germline CDR1 ENHRY, CDR2 SYGVKD. The V end lost 3 bases, the J end lost 1 base, and 12 bases lay between the germline ends. The CDR3 spans 15 residues. CDR3 bases: TGTGCCATCAGTGACCTTCCTGGGGCCCAAGAGACCCAGTACTTC. Translation gives CAISDLPGAQETQYF.

V usage is TRBV3-1 and J usage is TRBJ2-3; the match to TRBD1 covers 7 bases. Trimming removed 6 bases from V and 2 bases from J; junction bases left unmatched: 8. This CDR3 comprises 15 residues. Per the germline V gene, CDR1 is LGHDT and CDR2 is YNNKEL (reference sequence). The chain's CDR3 is CASRPRGRPTDTQYF. The CDR3 DNA is TGTGCCAGCAGGCCGAGGGGGCGGCCCACAGATACGCAGTATTTT.

The chain joins TRBV20-1 to TRBJ2-1; D is ambiguous. Per the germline V gene, CDR1 is DFQATT and CDR2 is SNEGSKA (reference sequence). V was shortened by 7 bases and J by 3 bases, with 10 bases between the two germline ends. There are 12 residues in the CDR3. The CDR3, as DNA: TGCAGTGTCCCGAGCGTCTACAATGAGCAGTTCTTC. This translates into CSVPSVYNEQFF.